This TCR beta chain comes out of a study of cytomegalovirus exposure and HLA in healthy donors. Germline V gene lookup returns CDR1 SGDLS and CDR2 YYNGEE. CDR3 length: 14 amino acids. V was shortened by 2 bases and J by 5 bases, with 12 bases between the two germline ends. 60 Vbeta and 13 Jbeta primers were used in PCR. Assay used: immunoSEQ multiplex PCR; TCRdb lists only in-frame clones, some missing. Here the sample spans 100,000 or so clones, around 80% being singletons. V gene TRBV9 combines with J gene TRBJ2-3, with D perhaps TRBD1 (5 bases). Source material: PBMCs. The sequence was obtained from a female donor in good health and CMV-seronegative. The CDR3 loop reads CASSVRQTGDTQYF. The CDR3 nucleotides read TGTGCCAGCAGCGTGAGACAGACGGGAGATACGCAGTATTTT.